The present entry profiles one T cell receptor beta chain with its context. It has no known antigen specificity. Base qualities are not recorded, but no much larger clone differs from it by a single base. The germline V gene encodes CDR1 SGHRS and CDR2 YFSETQ. Trimming removed 0 bases from V and 3 bases from J; the gene matches leave 4 bases unexplained. The CDR3, from cysteine to phenylalanine, totals 15 residues. Solely the CDR3 DNA is kept, with 45 bases framed from the first base. TCRbeta CDR3 regions were amplified from genomic DNA by means of the immunoSEQ Assay, a bias-controlled multiplex PCR. Per the authors' processing: Nucleated cell counts per sample were estimated from amplification of reference gene primers within the assay. Sequence reads were collapsed and filtered to measure the absolute abundance of every unique TCRbeta CDR3 rearrangement. Productive Simpson clonality was computed per sample as the square root of Simpson's diversity index over productive rearrangements. TCRdb obtained this table from immuneACCESS and retained in-frame rearrangements with V and J assigned. These tables miss some clones; where compared with another copy, unresolved V genes account for less than half of the shortfall, and the remainder is unexplained. Clone size and V and J calls were adopted from that table, with D and trimming inferred from the DNA. The sample table records fewer than 350,000 clones; roughly 90% of these occur just once. The top ten clonotypes cover about 7% of the sample.

The data originate from a study of blood T cell repertoires in COVID-19 (dated by TCRdb to about 2020). For context, the study as a whole: The collaborator samples originated in the United States, Italy and Spain and spanned the acute and convalescent phases of COVID-19. The prospective study material was composed of cDNA or gDNA derived from T cells, B-cell-depleted T cells, or PBMCs. Deeply sampled blood TCRbeta repertoires from subjects exposed to, actively infected with, or recovered from COVID-19 were included in the dataset. The repertoires were released in a freely available public database meant as a resource for research on the immune response to SARS-CoV-2. Samples were obtained from the ongoing ImmuneRACE study (first 160 participants) and from roughly 1,300 subjects provided by 6 global collaborators. Nearly every sample came with metadata listing a de-identified subject ID, COVID-19 status, age in years and sex. Where available, HLA class I and class II types were taken from metadata supplied by the sample provider and were not determined by assay-based typing. General conclusions and limits of the study: The quantity of clinical and demographic metadata differed by source and by participant and was supplied without curation.

In Seattle, one collaborating source enrolled patients while the infection was active and tracked those patients longitudinally over the course of disease. Each collaborating institution followed its own protocols to collect whole blood in K2EDTA tubes. Collaborator samples were shipped for TCRbeta analysis as frozen whole blood, isolated PBMCs, or DNA extracted from either sample type. Recombination joined TRBV5-1 with TRBJ2-7, and 9 junctional nucleotides match TRBD1. The specimen was peripheral blood. The receptor's source is a woman aged 25 to 39 with COVID-19, enrolled during active disease. The CDR3 protein is CASSLAGGQGYEQYF. The nucleotides are TGCGCCAGCAGCTTGGCTGGGGGACAGGGCTACGAGCAGTACTTC.